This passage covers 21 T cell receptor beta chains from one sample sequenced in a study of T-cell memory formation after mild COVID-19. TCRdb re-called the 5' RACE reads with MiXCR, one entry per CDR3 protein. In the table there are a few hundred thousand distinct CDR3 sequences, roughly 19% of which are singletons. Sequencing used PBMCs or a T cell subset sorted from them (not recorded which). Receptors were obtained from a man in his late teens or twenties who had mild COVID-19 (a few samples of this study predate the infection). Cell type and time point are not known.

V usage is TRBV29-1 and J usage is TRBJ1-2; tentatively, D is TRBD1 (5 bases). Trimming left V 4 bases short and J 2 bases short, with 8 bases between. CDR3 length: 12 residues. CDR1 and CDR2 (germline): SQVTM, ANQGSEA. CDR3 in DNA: TGCAGCGTTGGGGGGAACAACTATGGCTACACCTTC. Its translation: CSVGGNNYGYTF. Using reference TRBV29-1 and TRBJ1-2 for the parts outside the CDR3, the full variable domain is SAVISQKPSRDICQRGTSLTIQCQVDSQVTMMFWYRQQPGQSLTLIATANQGSEATYESGFVIDKFPISRPNLTFSTLTVSNMSPEDSSIYLCSVGGNNYGYTFGSGTRLTVV.

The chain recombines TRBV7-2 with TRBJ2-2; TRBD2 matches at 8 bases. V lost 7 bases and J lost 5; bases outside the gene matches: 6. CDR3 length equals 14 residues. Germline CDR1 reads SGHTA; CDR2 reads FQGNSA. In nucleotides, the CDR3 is TGTGCCAGCAACCTCGGGGGGGGAACCGGGGAGCTGTTTTTT. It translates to CASNLGGGTGELFF.

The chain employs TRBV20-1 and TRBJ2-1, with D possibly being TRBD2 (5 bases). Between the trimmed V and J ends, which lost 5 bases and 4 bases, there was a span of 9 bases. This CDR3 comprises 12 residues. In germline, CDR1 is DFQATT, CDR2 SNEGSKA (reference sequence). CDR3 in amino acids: CSAPDFYNEQFF. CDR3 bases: TGCAGTGCTCCGGACTTTTACAATGAGCAGTTCTTC.

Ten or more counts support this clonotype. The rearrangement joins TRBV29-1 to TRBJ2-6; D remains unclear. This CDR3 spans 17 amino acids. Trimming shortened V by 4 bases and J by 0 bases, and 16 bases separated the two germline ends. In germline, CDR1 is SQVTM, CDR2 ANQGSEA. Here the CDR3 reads CSVALGMKVSGANVLTF. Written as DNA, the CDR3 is TGCAGCGTTGCTTTAGGAATGAAGGTCTCTGGGGCCAACGTCCTGACTTTC.

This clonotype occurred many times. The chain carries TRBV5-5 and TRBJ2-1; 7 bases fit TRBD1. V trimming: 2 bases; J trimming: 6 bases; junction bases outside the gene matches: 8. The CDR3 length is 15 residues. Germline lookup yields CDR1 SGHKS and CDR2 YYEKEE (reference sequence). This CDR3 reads CASSFPGTARNEQFF. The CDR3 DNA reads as TGTGCCAGCAGCTTCCCGGGGACAGCCCGCAATGAGCAGTTCTTC.

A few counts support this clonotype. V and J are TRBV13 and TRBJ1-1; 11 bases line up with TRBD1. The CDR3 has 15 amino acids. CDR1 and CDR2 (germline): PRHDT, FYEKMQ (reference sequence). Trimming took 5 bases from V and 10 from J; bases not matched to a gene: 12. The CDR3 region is CASSLGTGGTRGAFF. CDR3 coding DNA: TGTGCCAGCAGCCTCGGGACAGGGGGTACAAGGGGAGCTTTCTTT. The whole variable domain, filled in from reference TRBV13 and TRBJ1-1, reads AAGVIQSPRHLIKEKRETATLKCYPIPRHDTVYWYQQGPGQDPQFLISFYEKMQSDKGSIPDRFSAQQFSDYHSELNMSSLELGDSALYFCASSLGTGGTRGAFFGQGTRLTVV.

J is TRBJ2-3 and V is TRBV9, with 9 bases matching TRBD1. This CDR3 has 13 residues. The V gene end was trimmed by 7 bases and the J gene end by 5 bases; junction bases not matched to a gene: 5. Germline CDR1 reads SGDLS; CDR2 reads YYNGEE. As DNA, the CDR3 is TGTGCCAGCGGGGGACAGGGTGGAGATACGCAGTATTTT. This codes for CASGGQGGDTQYF.

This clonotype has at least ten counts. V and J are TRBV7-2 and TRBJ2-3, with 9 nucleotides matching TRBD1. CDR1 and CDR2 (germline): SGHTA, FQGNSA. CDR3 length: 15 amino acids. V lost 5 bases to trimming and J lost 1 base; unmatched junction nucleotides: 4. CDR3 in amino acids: CASSPGQGRTDTQYF. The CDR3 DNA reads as TGTGCCAGCAGCCCGGGACAGGGCCGCACAGATACGCAGTATTTT.

The CDR3 DNA sequence: TGTGCCAGCAGCGTCTCCAGCAACCAAGAGACCCAGTACTTC. This gives the protein CASSVSSNQETQYF. J is TRBJ2-5 and V is TRBV9; D is uncertain. Trimming pared 2 bases from V and 0 bases from J, leaving 8 bases between. The CDR3 contains 14 residues. The germline gives CDR1 SGDLS, CDR2 YYNGEE.

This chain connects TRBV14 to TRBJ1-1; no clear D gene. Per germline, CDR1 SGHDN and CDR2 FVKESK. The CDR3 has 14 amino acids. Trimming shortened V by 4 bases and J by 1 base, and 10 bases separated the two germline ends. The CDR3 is CASSPAQKNTEAFF. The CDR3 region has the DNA TGTGCCAGCAGCCCCGCCCAAAAGAACACTGAAGCTTTCTTT.

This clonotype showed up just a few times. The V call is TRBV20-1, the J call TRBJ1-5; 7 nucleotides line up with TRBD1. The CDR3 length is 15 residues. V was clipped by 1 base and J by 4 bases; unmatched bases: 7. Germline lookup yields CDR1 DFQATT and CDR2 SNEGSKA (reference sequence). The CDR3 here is CSARVGTAPNQPQHF. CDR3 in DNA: TGCAGTGCTAGAGTTGGGACAGCTCCTAATCAGCCCCAGCATTTT.

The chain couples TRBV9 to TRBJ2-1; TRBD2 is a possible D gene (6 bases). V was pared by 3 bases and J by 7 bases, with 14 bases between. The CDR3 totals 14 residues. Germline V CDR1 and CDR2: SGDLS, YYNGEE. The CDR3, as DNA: TGTGCCAGCAGCGCGACGGGGGACGGAAATGAGCAGTTCTTC. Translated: CASSATGDGNEQFF.

The CDR3 DNA reads as TGCAGTGCTAGAGACGGACAGCTGAACACTGAAGCTTTCTTT. Residues: CSARDGQLNTEAFF. The genes are TRBV20-1 and TRBJ1-1; possibly TRBD1 for D (6 bases). V lost 0 bases to trimming and J lost 0 bases, with 8 bases between them. Germline CDR1 is DFQATT and CDR2 is SNEGSKA (reference sequence). The CDR3 length is 14 residues.

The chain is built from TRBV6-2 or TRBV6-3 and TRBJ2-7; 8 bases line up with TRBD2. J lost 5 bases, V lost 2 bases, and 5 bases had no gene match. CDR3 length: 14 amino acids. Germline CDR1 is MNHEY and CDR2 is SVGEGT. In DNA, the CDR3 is TGTGCCAGCAGTTACCGCGGACTAGCCGACGAGCAGTACGTC. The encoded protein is CASSYRGLADEQYV.

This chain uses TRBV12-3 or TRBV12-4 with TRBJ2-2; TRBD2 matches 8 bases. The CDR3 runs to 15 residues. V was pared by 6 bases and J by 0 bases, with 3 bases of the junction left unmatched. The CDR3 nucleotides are TGTGCCAGCAGGTCGGGGGGGGCGAACACCGGGGAGCTGTTTTTT. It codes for CASRSGGANTGELFF.

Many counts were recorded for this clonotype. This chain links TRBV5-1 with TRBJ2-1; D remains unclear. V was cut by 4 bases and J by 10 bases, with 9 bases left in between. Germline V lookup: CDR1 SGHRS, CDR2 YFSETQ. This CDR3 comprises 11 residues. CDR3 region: CASSVGREQFF. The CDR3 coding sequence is TGCGCCAGCAGCGTTGGCCGGGAGCAGTTCTTC. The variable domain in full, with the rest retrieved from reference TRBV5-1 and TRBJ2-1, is KAGVTQTPRYLIKTRGQQVTLSCSPISGHRSVSWYQQTPGQGLQFLFEYFSETQRNKGNFPGRFSGRQFSNSRSEMNVSTLELGDSALYLCASSVGREQFFGPGTRLTVL.

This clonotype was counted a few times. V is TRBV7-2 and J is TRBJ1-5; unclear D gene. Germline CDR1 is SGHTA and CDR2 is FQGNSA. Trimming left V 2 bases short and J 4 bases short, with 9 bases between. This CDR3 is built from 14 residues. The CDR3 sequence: CASSLLTGNQPQHF. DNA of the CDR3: TGTGCCAGCAGCTTATTGACTGGAAATCAGCCCCAGCATTTT.

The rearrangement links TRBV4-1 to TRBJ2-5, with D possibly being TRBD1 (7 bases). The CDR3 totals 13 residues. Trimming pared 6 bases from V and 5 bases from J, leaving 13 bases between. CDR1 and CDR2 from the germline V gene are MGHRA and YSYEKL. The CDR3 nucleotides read TGCGCCAGCAGGACTAGGGACAGCGAGACCCAGTACTTC. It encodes CASRTRDSETQYF.

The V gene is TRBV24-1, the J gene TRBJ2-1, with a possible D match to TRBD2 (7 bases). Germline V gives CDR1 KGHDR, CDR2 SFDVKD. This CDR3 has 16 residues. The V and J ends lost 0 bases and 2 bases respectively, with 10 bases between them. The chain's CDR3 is CATSDLEGGAYNEQFF. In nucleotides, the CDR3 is TGTGCCACCAGTGATTTGGAAGGGGGGGCCTACAATGAGCAGTTCTTC.

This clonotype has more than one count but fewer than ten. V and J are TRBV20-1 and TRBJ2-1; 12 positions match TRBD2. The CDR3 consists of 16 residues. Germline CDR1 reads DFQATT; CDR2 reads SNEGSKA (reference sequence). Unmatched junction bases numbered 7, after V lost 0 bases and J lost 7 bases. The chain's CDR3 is CSARDALAGGWNEQFF. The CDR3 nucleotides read TGCAGTGCTAGAGATGCCCTAGCGGGGGGGTGGAATGAGCAGTTCTTC.

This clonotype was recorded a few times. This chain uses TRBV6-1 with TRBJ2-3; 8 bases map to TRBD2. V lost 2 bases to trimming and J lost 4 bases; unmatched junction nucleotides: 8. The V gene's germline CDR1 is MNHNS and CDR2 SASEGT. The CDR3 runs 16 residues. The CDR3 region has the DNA TGTGCCAGCAGTGAACCTGGACTAGCCGCCGCAGATACGCAGTATTTT. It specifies CASSEPGLAAADTQYF.